This T cell receptor beta chain comes out of a study of immune cell composition in non-small cell lung cancer. Study observations and caveats: Tumour-reactive clones were not shown to match dominant in vivo tumour clones. Lung squamous cell carcinoma tumours had significantly higher top 10 clone scores and productive clonality than lung adenocarcinoma.

The table came from immunoSEQ multiplex PCR; TCRdb's copy has only in-frame clones and leaves some out. The sample records roughly 3,000 clones, 81% being singletons. With respect to this clone: The antigen remains unidentified.

The CDR3 runs to 14 residues. Germline V lookup: CDR1 SGHTA, CDR2 FQGNSA. Trimming pared 7 bases from V and 9 bases from J, leaving 19 bases between. This receptor was identified in a human donor with non-small cell lung cancer. V gene TRBV7-2 combines with J gene TRBJ2-1, with D perhaps TRBD2 (6 bases). Sequenced sample: lung tumor tissue. CDR3 bases: TGTGCCAGCACCACTCGGGAGCTAGCAAGTGAGCAGTTCTTC. Its translation: CASTTRELASEQFF.